This T cell receptor beta chain came from a study of T cell responses to AZD1222 COVID-19 vaccine. General study points: Reportedly, nearly half the spike-specific TCRs target unmutated variant regions.

Notes on this clone: Its antigen is not identified.

Method: immunoSEQ multiplex PCR; TCRdb's copy keeps in-frame clones and lacks some. The data hold under 150,000 clones, with about 90% observed a single time. Trimming left V 4 bases short and J 8 bases short, with 18 bases between. There are 15 residues in the CDR3. Germline assignment: CDR1 LGHNA and CDR2 YNFKEQ. The sample consisted of peripheral blood, taken 28 days after the second AZD1222 dose. The chain carries TRBV4-2 and TRBJ2-1; perhaps TRBD2 as D (5 bases). The receptor's source is an adult who received the AZD1222 COVID-19 vaccine. CDR3 nucleotides: TGTGCCAGCAGCCCGACTAAGGTGGGTCGGGATGAGCAGTTCTTC. The encoded protein is CASSPTKVGRDEQFF.